One T cell receptor (beta chain) is described in this entry. Its specificity is unknown. This entry belongs to a study of shared clonotypes between healthy human individuals. Study-wide results and limits: Few donors limited the genetic and exposure-history diversity represented.

At a deep level, the assay was run. The data were produced by immunoSEQ multiplex PCR, yet TCRdb's version contains in-frame clones alone and is incomplete. This sample has around 1.1 million clones, with around 78% found just once. CD4+ cells underwent separation, giving CD45RA+ naive and CD45RA-negative memory subsets. Germline V CDR1 and CDR2: SGHRS, YFSETQ. Trimming stripped 0 bases from V and 9 bases from J, with 10 bases between. The CDR3 is 13 residues long. V usage is TRBV5-1 and J usage is TRBJ2-1; no definite D call. This TCR was sampled from a man aged 18-30 years in good health. Some clones in this sample may be carry-over from other donors' samples. The sequencing input was memory CD4+ T cells from PBMCs. The subset: CD45RA-negative fraction. The CDR3 loop is CASSLGFSGEQFF. The CDR3 coding sequence is TGCGCCAGCAGCTTGGGATTCTCCGGTGAGCAGTTCTTC.